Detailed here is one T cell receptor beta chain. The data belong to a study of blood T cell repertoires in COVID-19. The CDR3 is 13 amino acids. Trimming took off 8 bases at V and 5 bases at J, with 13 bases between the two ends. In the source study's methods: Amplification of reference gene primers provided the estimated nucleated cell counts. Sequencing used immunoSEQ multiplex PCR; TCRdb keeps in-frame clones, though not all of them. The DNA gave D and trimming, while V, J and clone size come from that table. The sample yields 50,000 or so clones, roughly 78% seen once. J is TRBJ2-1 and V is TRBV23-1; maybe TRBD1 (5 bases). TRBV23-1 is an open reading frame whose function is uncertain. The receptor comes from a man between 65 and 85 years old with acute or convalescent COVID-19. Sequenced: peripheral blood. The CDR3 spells CASCRVPDNEQFF. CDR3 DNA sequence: TGCGCCAGCTGCAGGGTACCAGACAATGAGCAGTTCTTC.